This T cell receptor beta chain was sequenced during a study of cytomegalovirus exposure and HLA in healthy donors. Researchers ran the PCR with 60 Vbeta and 13 Jbeta primers. Profiling relied on immunoSEQ multiplex PCR, and the TCRdb table lists in-frame clones only, not all of them. The table has 130,000 to 150,000 clones, about 80% seen once. On this clone itself: What it binds is unknown.

Study findings and constraints: Researchers catalogued under 200 TCR beta chains as cytomegalovirus-associated. Data from an earlier analysis indicated that most TCR beta V segments were productive either about 87% or about 30% of the time. Of the V segments, some could not be distinguished, including TRBV6-2 and TRBV6-3, and were excluded.

The V gene's germline CDR1 is SGHTA and CDR2 FQGNSA. The V end was cut by 3 bases, the J end by 7 bases, with 9 bases between. This CDR3 contains 12 residues. The chain links TRBV7-2 to TRBJ1-1; no reliable D call. The receptor was derived from a man aged 35 to 55 in good health and CMV-seronegative. The material sequenced was PBMCs. CDR3 DNA sequence: TGTGCCAGCAGCTTCCAGCTAGTTGAAGCTTTCTTT. Its translation is CASSFQLVEAFF.